This T cell receptor beta chain is from a study of blood T cell repertoires in COVID-19. Across the whole study: The cDNA or gDNA used as material had been derived from T cells, B-cell-depleted T cells, or PBMCs.

The V gene's germline CDR1 is PRHDT and CDR2 FYEKMQ (reference sequence). V was trimmed by 5 bases and J by 8 bases, leaving 16 bases between them. The CDR3 length is 14 residues. In the original processing: Estimates of nucleated cell counts were drawn from the amplification of reference gene primers. Sequencing used immunoSEQ multiplex PCR; TCRdb keeps in-frame clones, though not all of them. Clonal size and the V and J genes are those of that table, whereas D and trimming came from the DNA. Of around 40,000 clones listed, roughly 75% were seen once; the top ten hold about 40%. This clonotype originated in an elderly man with active or convalescent COVID-19. Sequencing was performed on peripheral blood. This chain joins TRBV13 and TRBJ2-1; no clear D. In DNA, the CDR3 is TGTGCCAGCAGCCCCCGGTCCCAGCGCGATGAGCAGTTCTTC. This sequence encodes CASSPRSQRDEQFF.